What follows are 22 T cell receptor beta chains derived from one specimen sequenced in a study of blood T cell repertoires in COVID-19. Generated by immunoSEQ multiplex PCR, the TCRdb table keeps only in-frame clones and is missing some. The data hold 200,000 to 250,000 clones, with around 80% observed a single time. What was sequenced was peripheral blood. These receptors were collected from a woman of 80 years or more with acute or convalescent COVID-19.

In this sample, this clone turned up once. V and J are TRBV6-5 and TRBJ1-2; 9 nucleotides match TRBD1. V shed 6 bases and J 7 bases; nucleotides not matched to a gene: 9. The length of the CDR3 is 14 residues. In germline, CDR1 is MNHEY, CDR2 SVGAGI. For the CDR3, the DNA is TGTGCCAGCAGAAACCCGGACAGGGGAGGTGGCTACACCTTC. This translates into CASRNPDRGGGYTF.

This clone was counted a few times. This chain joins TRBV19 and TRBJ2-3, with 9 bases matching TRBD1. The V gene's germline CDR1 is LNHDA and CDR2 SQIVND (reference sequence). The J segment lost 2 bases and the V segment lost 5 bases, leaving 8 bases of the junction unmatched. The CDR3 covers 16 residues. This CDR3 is CASSGGTGKVTDTQYF. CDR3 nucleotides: TGTGCCAGTAGTGGCGGGACAGGGAAGGTCACAGATACGCAGTATTTT.

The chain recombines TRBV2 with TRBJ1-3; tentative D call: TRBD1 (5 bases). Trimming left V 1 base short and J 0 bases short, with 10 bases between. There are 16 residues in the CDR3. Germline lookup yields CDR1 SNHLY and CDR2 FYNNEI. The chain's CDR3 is CASSEGGLFSGNTIYF. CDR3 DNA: TGTGCCAGCAGTGAAGGGGGACTGTTCTCTGGAAACACCATATATTTT.

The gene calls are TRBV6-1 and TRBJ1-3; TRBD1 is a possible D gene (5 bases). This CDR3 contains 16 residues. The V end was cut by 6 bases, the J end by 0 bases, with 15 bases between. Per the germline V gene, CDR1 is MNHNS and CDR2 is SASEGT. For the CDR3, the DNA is TGTGCCAGCAGGGAAACAACAGGCCACTCTGGAAACACCATATATTTT. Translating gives CASRETTGHSGNTIYF.

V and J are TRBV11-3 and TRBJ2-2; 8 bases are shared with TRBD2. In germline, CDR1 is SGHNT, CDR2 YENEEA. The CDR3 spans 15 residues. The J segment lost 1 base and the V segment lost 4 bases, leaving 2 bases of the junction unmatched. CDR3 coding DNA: TGTGCCAGCAGCTCACTAGCGGTGAACACCGGGGAGCTGTTTTTT. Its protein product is CASSSLAVNTGELFF.

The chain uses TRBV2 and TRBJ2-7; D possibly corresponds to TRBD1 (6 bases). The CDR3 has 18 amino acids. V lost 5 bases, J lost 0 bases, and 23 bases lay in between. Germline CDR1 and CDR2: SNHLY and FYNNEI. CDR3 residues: CASSKRRVTGLGSYEQYF. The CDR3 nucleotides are TGTGCCAGCAGTAAACGGCGAGTTACAGGGTTGGGCTCCTACGAGCAGTACTTC. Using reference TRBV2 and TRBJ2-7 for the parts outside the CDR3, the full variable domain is EPEVTQTPSHQVTQMGQEVILRCVPISNHLYFYWYRQILGQKVEFLVSFYNNEISEKSEIFDDQFSVERPDGSNFTLKIRSTKLEDSAMYFCASSKRRVTGLGSYEQYFGPGTRLTVT.

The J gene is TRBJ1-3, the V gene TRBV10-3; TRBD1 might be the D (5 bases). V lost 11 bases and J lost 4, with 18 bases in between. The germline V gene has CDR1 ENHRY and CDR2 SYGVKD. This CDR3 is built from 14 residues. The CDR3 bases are TGTGCCTCCCGGGCGGGGACTTCAGGAAACACCATATATTTT. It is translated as CASRAGTSGNTIYF.

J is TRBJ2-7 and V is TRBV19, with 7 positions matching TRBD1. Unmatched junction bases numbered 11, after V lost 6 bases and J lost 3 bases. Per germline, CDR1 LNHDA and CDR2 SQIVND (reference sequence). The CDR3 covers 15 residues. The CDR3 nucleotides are TGTGCCAGTAGGACTGCCGGGACAGTCCTCTACGAGCAGTACTTC. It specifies CASRTAGTVLYEQYF. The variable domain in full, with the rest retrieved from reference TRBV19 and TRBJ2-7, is DGGITQSPKYLFRKEGQNVTLSCEQNLNHDAMYWYRQDPGQGLRLIYYSQIVNDFQKGDIAEGYSVSREKKESFPLTVTSAQKNPTAFYLCASRTAGTVLYEQYFGPGTRLTVT.

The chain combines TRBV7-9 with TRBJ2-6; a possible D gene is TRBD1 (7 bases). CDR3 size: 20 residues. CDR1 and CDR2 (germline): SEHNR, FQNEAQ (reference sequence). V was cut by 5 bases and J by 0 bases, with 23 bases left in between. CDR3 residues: CASSKGAAPGANSGANVLTF. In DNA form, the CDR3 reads TGTGCCAGCAGCAAGGGGGCCGCACCGGGAGCGAACTCTGGGGCCAACGTCCTGACTTTC. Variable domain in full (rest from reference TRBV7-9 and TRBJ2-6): DTGVSQNPRHKITKRGQNVTFRCDPISEHNRLYWYRQTLGQGPEFLTYFQNEAQLEKSRLLSDRFSAERPKGSFSTLEIQRTEQGDSAMYLCASSKGAAPGANSGANVLTFGAGSRLTVL.

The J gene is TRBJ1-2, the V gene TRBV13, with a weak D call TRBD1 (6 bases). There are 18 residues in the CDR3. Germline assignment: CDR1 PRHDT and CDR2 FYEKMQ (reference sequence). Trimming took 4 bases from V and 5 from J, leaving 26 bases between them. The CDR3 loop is CASSSRQERWRLEYGYTF. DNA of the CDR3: TGTGCCAGCAGCTCGCGACAGGAAAGATGGAGATTAGAGTATGGCTACACCTTC. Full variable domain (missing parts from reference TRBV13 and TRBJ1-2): AAGVIQSPRHLIKEKRETATLKCYPIPRHDTVYWYQQGPGQDPQFLISFYEKMQSDKGSIPDRFSAQQFSDYHSELNMSSLELGDSALYFCASSSRQERWRLEYGYTFGSGTRLTVV.

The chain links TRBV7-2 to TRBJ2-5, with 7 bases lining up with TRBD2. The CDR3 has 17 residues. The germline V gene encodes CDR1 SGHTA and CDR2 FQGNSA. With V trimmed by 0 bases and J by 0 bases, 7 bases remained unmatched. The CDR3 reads CASSLAFGGGYQETQYF. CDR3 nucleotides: TGTGCCAGCAGCTTAGCTTTTGGGGGGGGGTACCAAGAGACCCAGTACTTC. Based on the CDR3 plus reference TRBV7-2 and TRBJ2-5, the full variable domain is GAGVSQSPSNKVTEKGKDVELRCDPISGHTALYWYRQSLGQGLEFLIYFQGNSAPDKSGLPSDRFSAERTGGSVSTLTIQRTQQEDSAVYLCASSLAFGGGYQETQYFGPGTRLLVL.

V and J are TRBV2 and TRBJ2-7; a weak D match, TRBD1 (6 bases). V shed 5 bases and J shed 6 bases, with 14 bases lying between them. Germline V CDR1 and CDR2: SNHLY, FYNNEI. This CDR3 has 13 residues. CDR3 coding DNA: TGTGCCAGCAGTTATAACAGGGTCGTCGAGCAGTACTTC. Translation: CASSYNRVVEQYF.

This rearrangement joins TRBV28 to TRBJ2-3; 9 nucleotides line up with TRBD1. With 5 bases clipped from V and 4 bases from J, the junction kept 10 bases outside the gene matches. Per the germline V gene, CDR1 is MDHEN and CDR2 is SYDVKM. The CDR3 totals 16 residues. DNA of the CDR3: TGTGCCAGCAGTATAACAGGGGGCGCGAGGCCAGATACGCAGTATTTT. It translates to CASSITGGARPDTQYF. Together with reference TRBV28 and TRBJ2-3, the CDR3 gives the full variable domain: DVKVTQSSRYLVKRTGEKVFLECVQDMDHENMFWYRQDPGLGLRLIYFSYDVKMKEKGDIPEGYSVSREKKERFSLILESASTNQTSMYLCASSITGGARPDTQYFGPGTRLTVL.

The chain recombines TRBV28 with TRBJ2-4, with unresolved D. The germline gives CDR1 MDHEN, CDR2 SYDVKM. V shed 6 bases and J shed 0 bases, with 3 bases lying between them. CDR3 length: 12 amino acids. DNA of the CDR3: TGTGCCAGCAGCCTAGCCAAAAACATTCAGTACTTC. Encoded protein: CASSLAKNIQYF.

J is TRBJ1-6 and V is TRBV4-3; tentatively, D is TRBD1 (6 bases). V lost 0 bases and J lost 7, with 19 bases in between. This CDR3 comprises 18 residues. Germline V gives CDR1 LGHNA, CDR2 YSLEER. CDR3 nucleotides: TGCGCCAGCAGCCAAGATGGGGATTCGACAGGCCTAAATTCACCCCTCCACTTT. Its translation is CASSQDGDSTGLNSPLHF.

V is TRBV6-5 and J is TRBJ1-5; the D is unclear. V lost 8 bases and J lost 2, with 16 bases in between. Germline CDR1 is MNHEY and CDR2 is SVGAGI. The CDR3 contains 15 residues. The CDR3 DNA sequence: TGTGCCAGCCGCCTTTGGGCCGTGGGCAATCAGCCCCAGCATTTT. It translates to CASRLWAVGNQPQHF.

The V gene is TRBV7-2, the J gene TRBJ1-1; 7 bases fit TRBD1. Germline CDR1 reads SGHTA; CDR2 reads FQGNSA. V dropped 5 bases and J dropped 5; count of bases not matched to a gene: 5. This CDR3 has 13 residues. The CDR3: CASSPGGRTEAFF. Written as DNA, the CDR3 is TGTGCCAGCAGCCCAGGGGGGCGGACTGAAGCTTTCTTT.

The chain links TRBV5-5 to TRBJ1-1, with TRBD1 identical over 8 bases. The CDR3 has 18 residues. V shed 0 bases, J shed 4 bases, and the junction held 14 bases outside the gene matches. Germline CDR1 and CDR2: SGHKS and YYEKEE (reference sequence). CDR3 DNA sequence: TGTGCCAGCAGCTTGGTGCAGGGGGCGGCGCCGGGATTCACTGAAGCTTTCTTT. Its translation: CASSLVQGAAPGFTEAFF.

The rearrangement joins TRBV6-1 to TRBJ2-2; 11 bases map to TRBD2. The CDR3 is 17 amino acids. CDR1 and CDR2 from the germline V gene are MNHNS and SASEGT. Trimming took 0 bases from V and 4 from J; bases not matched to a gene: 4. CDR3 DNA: TGTGCCAGCAGTGAAGCCCGACTAGCGGGAACCACCGGGGAGCTGTTTTTT. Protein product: CASSEARLAGTTGELFF.

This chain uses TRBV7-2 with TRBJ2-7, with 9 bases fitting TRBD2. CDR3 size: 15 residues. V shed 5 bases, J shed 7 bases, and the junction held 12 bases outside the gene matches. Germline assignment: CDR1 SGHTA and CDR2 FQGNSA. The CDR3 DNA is TGTGCCAGCAGCCCTGTGGCGGGAGGGCCGCGGGAGCAGTACTTC. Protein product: CASSPVAGGPREQYF.

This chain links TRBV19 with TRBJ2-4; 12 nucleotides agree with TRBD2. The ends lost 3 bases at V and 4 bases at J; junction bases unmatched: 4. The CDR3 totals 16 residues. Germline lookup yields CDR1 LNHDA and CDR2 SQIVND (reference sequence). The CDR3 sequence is CASSILAGGAKNIQYF. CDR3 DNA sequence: TGTGCCAGTAGTATCCTAGCGGGAGGGGCGAAAAACATTCAGTACTTC.

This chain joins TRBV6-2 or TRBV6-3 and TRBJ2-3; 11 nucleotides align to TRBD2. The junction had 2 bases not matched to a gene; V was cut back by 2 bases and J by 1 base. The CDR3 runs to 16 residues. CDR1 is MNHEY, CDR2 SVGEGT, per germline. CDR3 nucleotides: TGTGCCAGCAGTTACCTAGCGGGGGGCCGCACAGATACGCAGTATTTT. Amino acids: CASSYLAGGRTDTQYF.